Shown below are 4 T cell receptor beta chains from a single sample sequenced in a study of shared clonotypes between healthy human individuals. Only in-frame clones appear in the TCRdb table, and some are missing; sequencing was by immunoSEQ multiplex PCR. The repertoire holds approximately 2,300,000 clones, with about nine tenths as singletons. Sequenced material: naive CD4+ T cells from PBMCs. Regarding subset: CD45RA+ positively selected. The source is a man aged 18 to 29 in good health. Some clones in this sample may be carry-over from other donors' samples.

The chain carries TRBV6-1 and TRBJ1-3; D ambiguous. V was shortened by 7 bases and J by 0 bases, with 10 bases between the two germline ends. The V gene's germline CDR1 is MNHNS and CDR2 SASEGT. This CDR3 has 14 amino acids. The CDR3: CASTSRSSGNTIYF. The CDR3 DNA reads as TGTGCCAGCACCTCTAGGAGCTCTGGAAACACCATATATTTT.

This clone was counted only a few times. This chain uses TRBV6-1 with TRBJ1-2, with a weak D call TRBD1 (5 bases). CDR3 length: 15 amino acids. V was clipped by 3 bases and J by 3 bases, with 14 bases between them. The germline V gene has CDR1 MNHNS and CDR2 SASEGT. In nucleotides, the CDR3 is TGTGCCAGCAGTGAGCCGCCCCAGGGCCACTATGGCTACACCTTC. It specifies CASSEPPQGHYGYTF.

The chain is built from TRBV9 and TRBJ2-3; 9 positions agree with TRBD2. The J segment lost 1 base and the V segment lost 2 bases, leaving 5 bases of the junction unmatched. This CDR3 comprises 16 residues. Germline-derived CDR1 and CDR2 are SGDLS and YYNGEE. The CDR3 loop reads CASSVSGSKGTDTQYF. The CDR3 region has the DNA TGTGCCAGCAGCGTTAGCGGGAGTAAGGGCACAGATACGCAGTATTTT.

V and J are TRBV5-1 and TRBJ2-7; 8 bases match TRBD2. The length of the CDR3 is 14 residues. The V and J ends lost 2 bases and 2 bases, in that order; junction bases with no gene match: 3. Germline CDR1 is SGHRS and CDR2 is YFSETQ. CDR3 sequence reads: CASSFTGGPYEQYF. CDR3 nucleotides: TGCGCCAGCAGCTTCACGGGAGGGCCCTACGAGCAGTACTTC.